This T cell receptor (beta chain) appears in the sequencing data of a study of shared clonotypes between healthy human individuals. Study findings and constraints: Of the naive CD4 clonotypes, about 5.4% were shared across a handful of donors.

With regard to this clone: Its matching antigen is unknown.

With 0 bases removed from V and 3 bases from J, the gap between germline ends came to 14 bases. The CDR3 totals 16 residues. Germline V gene data show CDR1 as MNHEY and CDR2 as SMNVEV (reference sequence). CD45RO negativity and positive selection for CCR7 defined naive CD8 cells, a population that excluded terminally differentiated effector memory CD45RA+ cells. TCRdb's table, derived via immunoSEQ multiplex PCR, lists solely in-frame clones and lacks some. The table shows some 2.1 million clones, with about 95% occurring only once. The chain has TRBV27 and TRBJ2-5, with D perhaps given as TRBD1 or TRBD2 (5 bases each). The sequence came from a man between 18 and 29 years old in good health. Sequences were obtained from naive CD8+ T cells sorted from blood. DNA for the CDR3: TGTGCCAGCAGTTTATCCCCCGGGGCCTCCAAAGAGACCCAGTACTTC. Translating it yields CASSLSPGASKETQYF.